A selection of T cell receptor beta chains follows, all from one sample in a study of shared clonotypes between healthy human individuals. Here immunoSEQ multiplex PCR was the method, and the copy in TCRdb shows in-frame clones only, minus some. The table includes more than 550,000 clones, 92% detected once. The specimen was naive CD8+ T cells sorted from blood. These receptors came from a man aged 25 to 45 in good health. CDR3s include the opening cysteine and the closing phenylalanine or tryptophan. A D gene is named only where the DNA matches it firmly. The size of a clone is reported for some rows only, either as once, few or many, or as a class for expanded clones.

cdr3_nt: TGTGCCAGCAGTTACTCGAATCCGGGTAGATATGGCTACACCTTC; cdr3_aa: CASSYSNPGRYGYTF; v_call: TRBV6-6; d_call: NA; j_call: TRBJ1-2; clone_size: NA
cdr3_nt: TGCGCCAGCAGCCAGGGACTAGCGGGAGTGGGTGAGACCCAGTACTTC; cdr3_aa: CASSQGLAGVGETQYF; v_call: TRBV5-1; d_call: TRBD2; j_call: TRBJ2-5; clone_size: NA
cdr3_nt: TGTGCCAGCAGCTTAGGAAGCCCAGGGTTACAAGATACGCAGTATTTT; cdr3_aa: CASSLGSPGLQDTQYF; v_call: TRBV7-9; d_call: NA; j_call: TRBJ2-3; clone_size: few
cdr3_nt: TGTGCCGTACTCAAACGGCTAGCGGGTGGTAACATTCAGTACTTC; cdr3_aa: CAVLKRLAGGNIQYF; v_call: TRBV2; d_call: TRBD2; j_call: TRBJ2-4; clone_size: NA
cdr3_nt: TGTGCCACCGTGGGACAGGATACCTACGAGCAGTACTTC; cdr3_aa: CATVGQDTYEQYF; v_call: TRBV28; d_call: TRBD1; j_call: TRBJ2-7; clone_size: NA
cdr3_nt: TGCGCCAGCAGCCAAGATTCGGGCAGTTATAGCAATCAGCCCCAGCATTTT; cdr3_aa: CASSQDSGSYSNQPQHF; v_call: TRBV4-3; d_call: NA; j_call: TRBJ1-5; clone_size: once
cdr3_nt: TGTGCCAGCAGCGTAGGGGAGGGAAGCACAGATACGCAGTATTTT; cdr3_aa: CASSVGEGSTDTQYF; v_call: TRBV9; d_call: TRBD2; j_call: TRBJ2-3; clone_size: NA
cdr3_nt: TGTGCCAGCAGCTTAATAACAGGCTATAGCAATCAGCCCCAGCATTTT; cdr3_aa: CASSLITGYSNQPQHF; v_call: TRBV11-2; d_call: NA; j_call: TRBJ1-5; clone_size: NA
cdr3_nt: TGTGCCTGGAGTCCGGACAGTAGGGCCTACGAGCAGTACTTC; cdr3_aa: CAWSPDSRAYEQYF; v_call: TRBV30; d_call: NA; j_call: TRBJ2-7; clone_size: NA
cdr3_nt: TGTGCCACCAGCAGAGATGACGTGATAGGGGCTAGCGGACTGGGGACCCAGTACTTC; cdr3_aa: CATSRDDVIGASGLGTQYF; v_call: TRBV15; d_call: TRBD2; j_call: TRBJ2-5; clone_size: NA
cdr3_nt: TGCAGCGTAGCCGGTGGGCCCCTGACGAGGGACACTGAAGCTTTCTTT; cdr3_aa: CSVAGGPLTRDTEAFF; v_call: TRBV29-1; d_call: NA; j_call: TRBJ1-1; clone_size: NA
cdr3_nt: TGTGCCAGCAGCCACCGGGACAGGGGAAACAATGAGCAGTTCTTC; cdr3_aa: CASSHRDRGNNEQFF; v_call: TRBV7-9; d_call: TRBD1; j_call: TRBJ2-1; clone_size: NA
cdr3_nt: TGCGCCAGCAGCCTAAAAAGCGCTAGCGGGAGTCTTATTGAGCAGTTCTTC; cdr3_aa: CASSLKSASGSLIEQFF; v_call: TRBV4-1; d_call: TRBD2; j_call: TRBJ2-1; clone_size: NA
cdr3_nt: TGTGCCAGCAGCACAGGGGTTGATCAGCCCCAGCATTTT; cdr3_aa: CASSTGVDQPQHF; v_call: TRBV7-6; d_call: TRBD1; j_call: TRBJ1-5; clone_size: NA
cdr3_nt: TGTGCCAGCAGCGGGGACAGGGACCCCTCCTACGAGCAGTACTTC; cdr3_aa: CASSGDRDPSYEQYF; v_call: TRBV2; d_call: TRBD1; j_call: TRBJ2-7; clone_size: NA
cdr3_nt: TGCAGCGTCGGGGGGGAGTCCTACGAGCAGTACTTC; cdr3_aa: CSVGGESYEQYF; v_call: TRBV29-1; d_call: TRBD2; j_call: TRBJ2-7; clone_size: NA
cdr3_nt: TGTGCCAGCAGTTTAAACCTAGAGGAACCTCACGAGCAGTACTTC; cdr3_aa: CASSLNLEEPHEQYF; v_call: TRBV27; d_call: NA; j_call: TRBJ2-7; clone_size: NA
cdr3_nt: TGCGCCAGCTCCCCGAGCGGCCCCGGGGCCAACGTCCTGACTTTC; cdr3_aa: CASSPSGPGANVLTF; v_call: TRBV5-1; d_call: NA; j_call: TRBJ2-6; clone_size: NA
cdr3_nt: TGTGCCAGCAGTTTAGCCCCCCGGCGGGGCCCCATCAATGAGCAGTTCTTC; cdr3_aa: CASSLAPRRGPINEQFF; v_call: TRBV27; d_call: NA; j_call: TRBJ2-1; clone_size: NA
cdr3_nt: TGCAGCGTTTATAGCGGGAGGGATATAGATACGCAGTATTTT; cdr3_aa: CSVYSGRDIDTQYF; v_call: TRBV29-1; d_call: TRBD2; j_call: TRBJ2-3; clone_size: NA
cdr3_nt: TGTGCCAGTAGTACACCCCCCTTAACGACCTACAATGAGCAGTTCTTC; cdr3_aa: CASSTPPLTTYNEQFF; v_call: TRBV19; d_call: NA; j_call: TRBJ2-1; clone_size: NA
cdr3_nt: TGTGCCAGCAGCAGCGCGGCTAGCAGTAGCACAGATACGCAGTATTTT; cdr3_aa: CASSSAASSSTDTQYF; v_call: TRBV16; d_call: NA; j_call: TRBJ2-3; clone_size: few
cdr3_nt: TGTGCCAGCAGTTTACAGGGCTACGAGCAGTACTTC; cdr3_aa: CASSLQGYEQYF; v_call: TRBV6-6; d_call: NA; j_call: TRBJ2-7; clone_size: NA
cdr3_nt: TGTGCCAGCAGCGTAGGAGGGAATAGCAATCAGCCCCAGCATTTT; cdr3_aa: CASSVGGNSNQPQHF; v_call: TRBV9; d_call: NA; j_call: TRBJ1-5; clone_size: NA
cdr3_nt: TGTGCCACCAGCAGGGGTGAGGTGTACGAGCAGTACTTC; cdr3_aa: CATSRGEVYEQYF; v_call: TRBV15; d_call: NA; j_call: TRBJ2-7; clone_size: NA
cdr3_nt: TGCGCCAGCAGTGAGAAGCATTCCTACGAGCAGTACTTC; cdr3_aa: CASSEKHSYEQYF; v_call: TRBV10-2; d_call: NA; j_call: TRBJ2-7; clone_size: NA
cdr3_nt: TGTGCCAGCAGCCCTGGACGGAGCCCCTACGAGCAGTACTTC; cdr3_aa: CASSPGRSPYEQYF; v_call: TRBV28; d_call: NA; j_call: TRBJ2-7; clone_size: NA
cdr3_nt: TGTGCCAGCAGCTTGATAGCGGGGTTGAACACTGAAGCTTTCTTT; cdr3_aa: CASSLIAGLNTEAFF; v_call: TRBV5-6; d_call: NA; j_call: TRBJ1-1; clone_size: NA
cdr3_nt: TGTGCCAGCAGTTTACTAGCGGGGGAGTACGAGCAGTACTTC; cdr3_aa: CASSLLAGEYEQYF; v_call: TRBV27; d_call: TRBD2; j_call: TRBJ2-7; clone_size: NA
cdr3_nt: TGTGCCAGCAGCACAACCGGGACAGGGGGTTATAGCGAGCAGTACTTC; cdr3_aa: CASSTTGTGGYSEQYF; v_call: TRBV7-9; d_call: TRBD1; j_call: TRBJ2-7; clone_size: NA
cdr3_nt: TGTGCCAGCAGCGCCACCGGGACAGGGGTTCTGATCTCCTACGAGCAGTACTTC; cdr3_aa: CASSATGTGVLISYEQYF; v_call: TRBV5-4; d_call: TRBD1; j_call: TRBJ2-7; clone_size: NA
cdr3_nt: TGTGCCATCCCGACCGGACAGGGTAGCTACGAGCAGTACTTC; cdr3_aa: CAIPTGQGSYEQYF; v_call: TRBV10-3; d_call: TRBD1; j_call: TRBJ2-7; clone_size: NA
cdr3_nt: TGTGCCAGCAGTGATGCCAGGGGTATCAACGAGCAGTACTTC; cdr3_aa: CASSDARGINEQYF; v_call: TRBV25-1; d_call: NA; j_call: TRBJ2-7; clone_size: NA
cdr3_nt: TGTGCCAGCATAGGAGGGAGGAGTTACAATGAGCAGTTCTTC; cdr3_aa: CASIGGRSYNEQFF; v_call: TRBV27; d_call: NA; j_call: TRBJ2-1; clone_size: NA
cdr3_nt: TGTGCTAGTGGTTTGGCCATATTAGGGCCCCCCAAAAACATTCAGTACTTC; cdr3_aa: CASGLAILGPPKNIQYF; v_call: TRBV12-5; d_call: NA; j_call: TRBJ2-4; clone_size: NA
cdr3_nt: TGTGCCAGCACCACAACCGGGACTTTTTACAATGAGCAGTTCTTC; cdr3_aa: CASTTTGTFYNEQFF; v_call: TRBV5-4; d_call: NA; j_call: TRBJ2-1; clone_size: NA
cdr3_nt: TGTGCCAGCAGCCAAGTTTGGGGGAGTAACACTGAAGCTTTCTTT; cdr3_aa: CASSQVWGSNTEAFF; v_call: TRBV14; d_call: NA; j_call: TRBJ1-1; clone_size: few
cdr3_nt: TGTGCCAGCAGGGAAACCGGGACCCAAAATGAAAAACTGTTTTTT; cdr3_aa: CASRETGTQNEKLFF; v_call: TRBV28; d_call: NA; j_call: TRBJ1-4; clone_size: NA